The following is a T cell receptor (beta chain) sequence with its context. Its matching antigen is unknown. The sample belongs to a study of blood T cells in healthy people across ages. Study observations and caveats: Long-lived donors carried more naive CD4+ cells and greater diversity than aged donors.

A J-beta primer mix and a sample-barcoded 5' primer were used in a second PCR of about 7 to 12 cycles. TCRdb redid the calling of the 5' RACE reads with MiXCR, one entry per CDR3 protein. The sample has about 940,000 distinct CDR3 sequences, around 48% seen once. The V end was cut by 1 base, the J end by 8 bases, with 11 bases between. Germline V gene data show CDR1 as SGHVS and CDR2 as FQNEAQ. There are 13 residues in the CDR3. In terms of origin and age, donors were healthy Caucasian individuals from Russia aged about 6 to 90. The sequence was collected from a man aged 25-45 years in good health. The sequencing sample was made of blood. The gene calls are TRBV7-8 and TRBJ1-2; TRBD1 might be the D (5 bases). Written as DNA, the CDR3 is TGTGCCAGCAGCTTAGGGGGGGGGATCGGCTACACCTTC. This gives the protein CASSLGGGIGYTF.